The 14 T cell receptor beta chains below come from one sample, sequenced in a study of T-cell memory formation after mild COVID-19. TCRdb called the 5' RACE reads again in MiXCR, with one record for every CDR3 protein. Among about 50,000 distinct CDR3 sequences, around 7.2% were seen once, and the ten largest hold more than 1.3%. The specimen was PBMCs or a T cell subset sorted from them (not recorded which). The source of these receptors is a man between 18 and 35 years old who had mild COVID-19 (a few samples of this study predate the infection). Cell type and time point are not known.

The V gene is TRBV7-2, the J gene TRBJ2-3; the match to TRBD2 covers 14 bases. The V gene end was trimmed by 5 bases and the J gene end by 6 bases; junction bases not matched to a gene: 10. CDR1 is SGHTA and CDR2 is FQGNSA in the germline V gene. The CDR3 consists of 17 residues. As DNA, the CDR3 is TGTGCCAGCAGCCCGACCGGGACTAGCGGGGGCCCGGATACGCAGTATTTT. This codes for CASSPTGTSGGPDTQYF.

In its sample, this clonotype was seen many times. The chain uses TRBV7-2 and TRBJ2-5, with D tentatively TRBD1 or TRBD2 (5 bases each). V lost 5 bases and J lost 2, with 12 bases in between. Per germline, CDR1 SGHTA and CDR2 FQGNSA. The CDR3 spans 14 residues. CDR3 DNA sequence: TGTGCCAGCAGCCGGGGACGGGATCAAGAGACCCAGTACTTC. Its protein product is CASSRGRDQETQYF.

This rearrangement joins TRBV5-6 to TRBJ2-5; 7 bases map to TRBD2. The J segment lost 4 bases and the V segment lost 1 base, leaving 7 bases of the junction unmatched. In germline, CDR1 is SGHDT, CDR2 YYEEEE. The CDR3 loop spans 15 amino acids. The CDR3 here is CASSLMSGGGETQYF. CDR3 in DNA: TGTGCCAGCAGCTTGATGTCGGGGGGAGGAGAGACCCAGTACTTC.

This rearrangement joins TRBV7-6 to TRBJ1-4, with D hard to call. CDR3 length: 16 amino acids. In germline, CDR1 is SGHVS, CDR2 FNYEAQ. With 2 bases removed from V and 7 bases from J, the gap between germline ends came to 17 bases. CDR3 sequence: CASSLMDSSNGEKLFF. The CDR3 nucleotides are TGTGCCAGCAGCTTAATGGATAGTTCAAATGGTGAAAAACTGTTTTTT.

At least ten counts were recorded for this clonotype. This chain connects TRBV5-6 to TRBJ2-5; D is unresolved. The CDR3 sequence is 12 residues long. Deletions cut 7 bases from V and 7 bases from J, with 14 bases between. Germline V lookup: CDR1 SGHDT, CDR2 YYEEEE. The CDR3 loop is CASGRTSGTQYF. The CDR3 nucleotides read TGTGCCAGCGGAAGAACTTCGGGGACCCAGTACTTC.

The table lists this clonotype with a few counts. This chain connects TRBV30 to TRBJ1-2, with 8 bases aligning to TRBD1. The CDR3 loop spans 13 amino acids. Trimming at V came to 2 bases and at J to 5 bases, leaving 4 bases not matched to a gene. Germline V gives CDR1 GTSNPN, CDR2 SVGIG (reference sequence). The CDR3 DNA is TGTGCCTGGAGTCCCAGGGGGCCGTATGGCTACACCTTC. Residues: CAWSPRGPYGYTF.

This rearrangement joins TRBV7-2 to TRBJ2-7; 14 nucleotides align to TRBD2. The V gene's germline CDR1 is SGHTA and CDR2 FQGNSA. The CDR3 runs to 15 residues. V shed 6 bases and J 0 bases; nucleotides not matched to a gene: 1. The CDR3 DNA reads TGTGCCAGCAGTGGGACTAGCGGGAGCTCCTACGAGCAGTACTTC. Translation: CASSGTSGSSYEQYF.

The chain is built from TRBV25-1 and TRBJ2-5, with 9 bases fitting TRBD1. V lost 4 bases to trimming and J lost 2 bases; unmatched junction nucleotides: 8. Germline V gene data show CDR1 as MGHDK and CDR2 as SYGVNS. The CDR3 is made up of 16 amino acids. The CDR3 region has the DNA TGTGCCAGCAGTGGCCATGGACAGGGGAGTCAAGAGACCCAGTACTTC. Translation gives CASSGHGQGSQETQYF. Based on the CDR3 plus reference TRBV25-1 and TRBJ2-5, the full variable domain is EADIYQTPRYLVIGTGKKITLECSQTMGHDKMYWYQQDPGMELHLIHYSYGVNSTEKGDLSSESTVSRIRTEHFPLTLESARPSHTSQYLCASSGHGQGSQETQYFGPGTRLLVL.

This clonotype was counted between two and nine times. The chain joins TRBV25-1 to TRBJ1-2; 7 nucleotides match TRBD1. The CDR3 sequence is 14 residues long. Germline values: CDR1 MGHDK, CDR2 SYGVNS. V shed 4 bases, J shed 4 bases, and the junction held 6 bases outside the gene matches. The chain's CDR3 is CASSGRGGSYGYTF. CDR3 nucleotide sequence: TGTGCCAGCAGTGGCAGGGGGGGAAGCTATGGCTACACCTTC.

This clonotype was detected ten times or more. This chain joins TRBV7-2 and TRBJ1-6, with D possibly TRBD1 on 5 matching bases. CDR1 SGHTA and CDR2 FQGNSA come from the germline V gene. With 11 bases removed from V and 8 bases from J, the gap between germline ends came to 13 bases. The CDR3 runs to 12 residues. DNA for the CDR3: TGTGCCGTAGGGGCACAGTATTCACCCCTCCACTTT. Protein product: CAVGAQYSPLHF.

This clonotype showed up many times. J is TRBJ2-5 and V is TRBV12-5; 10 bases align to TRBD2. Losses at the gene ends were 4 bases for V and 0 bases for J; bases not matched to a gene: 8. The CDR3 sequence is 17 residues long. Germline CDR1 and CDR2: LGHNT and FRNRAP. The CDR3 protein is CASGWAPSGGHQETQYF. The DNA of the CDR3 is TGTGCTAGTGGTTGGGCCCCTAGCGGGGGCCACCAAGAGACCCAGTACTTC.

This clonotype turned up a few times. V and J are TRBV7-7 and TRBJ2-5; D gene ambiguous. Germline CDR1 and CDR2: SSHAT and FNYEAQ (reference sequence). V was clipped by 3 bases and J by 5 bases, with 10 bases between them. This CDR3 has 13 residues. The CDR3 protein is CASSLTTTETQYF. The CDR3 DNA is TGTGCCAGCAGCTTGACCACAACGGAGACCCAGTACTTC.

This clonotype has only a few counts. The chain couples TRBV7-2 to TRBJ2-1, with a weak D call TRBD2 (7 bases). The V end was cut by 5 bases, the J end by 8 bases, with 19 bases between. The CDR3 has 15 amino acids. In germline, CDR1 is SGHTA, CDR2 FQGNSA. The CDR3 nucleotides are TGTGCCAGCAGCCTGGGGGGGGCCGGGTGGTATGAGCAGTTCTTC. This translates into CASSLGGAGWYEQFF.

The chain links TRBV27 to TRBJ1-1; the D gene is possibly TRBD1 (5 bases). V lost 7 bases and J lost 3, with 9 bases in between. The CDR3 spans 12 residues. Germline loops: CDR1 MNHEY, CDR2 SMNVEV (reference sequence). The CDR3 protein is CASTGDYTEAFF. In nucleotides, the CDR3 is TGTGCCAGCACGGGGGACTACACTGAAGCTTTCTTT.